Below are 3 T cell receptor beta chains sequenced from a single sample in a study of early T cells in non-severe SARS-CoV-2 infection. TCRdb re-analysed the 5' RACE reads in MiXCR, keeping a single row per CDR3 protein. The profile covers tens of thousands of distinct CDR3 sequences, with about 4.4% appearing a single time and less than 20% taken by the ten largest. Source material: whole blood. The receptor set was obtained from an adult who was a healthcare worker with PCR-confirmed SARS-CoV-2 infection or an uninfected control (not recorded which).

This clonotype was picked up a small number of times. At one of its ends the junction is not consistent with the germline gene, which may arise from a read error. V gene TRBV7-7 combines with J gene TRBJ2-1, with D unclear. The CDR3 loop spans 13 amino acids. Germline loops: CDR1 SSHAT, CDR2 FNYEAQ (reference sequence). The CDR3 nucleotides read TGTGCTAGCAGCACCGACTGGAACAATGAGCAGTTCTTC. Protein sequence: CASSTDWNNEQFF.

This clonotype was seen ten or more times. The CDR3 DNA reads TGTGCCAGCAGGGCCGGGACAGGGGGGGACTATGGCTACACCTTC. The encoded protein is CASRAGTGGDYGYTF. The chain links TRBV6-5 to TRBJ1-2; 11 nucleotides align to TRBD1. This CDR3 has 15 residues. The germline V gene encodes CDR1 MNHEY and CDR2 SVGAGI. Germline trimming cut 6 bases from V and 3 bases from J; bases unmatched to any gene: 6.

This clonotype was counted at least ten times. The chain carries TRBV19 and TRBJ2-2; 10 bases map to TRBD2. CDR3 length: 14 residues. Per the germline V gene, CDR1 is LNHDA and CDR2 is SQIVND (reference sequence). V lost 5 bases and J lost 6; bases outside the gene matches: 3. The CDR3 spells CASSLGTSAGELFF. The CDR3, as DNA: TGTGCCAGTAGTCTAGGGACTAGCGCCGGGGAGCTGTTTTTT.